Each of the 20 T cell receptor beta chains below was sequenced from the same sample in a study of T cells after posttransplantation cyclophosphamide. The repertoire was sequenced with immunoSEQ multiplex PCR; TCRdb's copy has only in-frame clones and lacks some. The sample holds about 37,000 clones, and no clone turns up only once. The source material was PBMCs. These receptors came from a man between 25 and 39 years old in good health and a related stem cell transplant donor.

The table lists this clone with many counts. The chain links TRBV7-3 to TRBJ1-5; D may be TRBD1 (5 bases). V shed 4 bases and J shed 0 bases, with 10 bases lying between them. This CDR3 is 15 amino acids long. Germline V gene lookup returns CDR1 SGHTA and CDR2 FQGTGA. In nucleotides, the CDR3 is TGTGCCAGCAGCTCTCGACAGAATAGCAATCAGCCCCAGCATTTT. As protein: CASSSRQNSNQPQHF.

Ten or more counts support this clone. The genes are TRBV12-3 or TRBV12-4 and TRBJ2-1; TRBD2 is a possible D gene (6 bases). Trimming cost V 3 bases and J 4 bases, with 10 bases left between them. This CDR3 is 14 amino acids long. CDR3 region: CASSFPGTYNEQFF. The CDR3 DNA reads TGTGCCAGCAGTTTCCCCGGGACTTACAATGAGCAGTTCTTC.

This clone was picked up many times. The chain links TRBV4-1 to TRBJ1-4; 7 bases match TRBD1. The V gene end was trimmed by 0 bases and the J gene end by 8 bases; junction bases not matched to a gene: 9. The CDR3 extends over 16 amino acids. Looked up from germline, CDR1 is MGHRA and CDR2 is YSYEKL. This CDR3 reads CASSQDPQGGGEKLFF. CDR3 nucleotides: TGCGCCAGCAGCCAAGACCCTCAGGGAGGGGGCGAAAAACTGTTTTTT.

This clone was seen a handful of times. This chain connects TRBV29-1 to TRBJ2-7; weak D call: TRBD1 (5 bases). CDR3 length: 14 amino acids. Trimming pared 4 bases from V and 4 bases from J, leaving 17 bases between. Germline V lookup: CDR1 SQVTM, CDR2 ANQGSEA. CDR3 coding DNA: TGCAGCGTTGGTCCGCGATCAGGGTTGTACGAGCAGTACTTC. Translated: CSVGPRSGLYEQYF.

Many counts were recorded for this clone. The genes are TRBV6-5 and TRBJ2-1, with 9 bases fitting TRBD1. The ends lost 6 bases at V and 9 bases at J; junction bases unmatched: 12. The germline V gene has CDR1 MNHEY and CDR2 SVGAGI. The CDR3 extends over 15 amino acids. The CDR3 region has the DNA TGTGCCAGCAGATACGCCGGGACAGGGCGGGGTGAGCAGTTCTTC. Translated, it gives CASRYAGTGRGEQFF.

This clone was detected ten times or more. The gene calls are TRBV5-1 and TRBJ1-6; 7 nucleotides line up with TRBD1. CDR3 length: 17 amino acids. J lost 10 bases, V lost 2 bases, and 15 bases had no gene match. Germline CDR1 SGHRS, CDR2 YFSETQ. The CDR3 nucleotides are TGCGCCAGCAGCTTCACGGATACAGGGGCCCTGAGCTCACCCCTCCACTTT. Protein product: CASSFTDTGALSSPLHF.

This clone was seen many times. One end of the junction varies from germline; a read error may be responsible. The chain links TRBV6-1 to TRBJ2-2, with 13 bases fitting TRBD2. Germline V gene lookup returns CDR1 MNHNS and CDR2 SASEGT. This CDR3 contains 18 residues. The CDR3 nucleotides are TGTGCCAGCAGTCAAGCAGGACTAGCGGGGGCCCCCACCGGGGAGCTGTTTTTT. It yields the protein CASSQAGLAGAPTGELFF.

In its sample, this clone was seen many times. The chain links TRBV15 to TRBJ2-7; 9 nucleotides agree with TRBD1. The CDR3 covers 15 residues. Germline values: CDR1 LNHNV, CDR2 YYDKDF (reference sequence). The J segment lost 3 bases and the V segment lost 2 bases, leaving 5 bases of the junction unmatched. The CDR3 nucleotides read TGTGCCACCAGCAGACCCGGGACAGGGCGCTACGAGCAGTACTTC. Translation gives CATSRPGTGRYEQYF.

V gene TRBV10-2 combines with J gene TRBJ2-3; 13 bases line up with TRBD2. The CDR3 extends over 15 amino acids. Germline CDR1 is WSHSY and CDR2 is SAAADI. Losses at the gene ends were 4 bases for V and 9 bases for J; bases not matched to a gene: 7. In DNA, the CDR3 is TGCGCCAGCAGTGTAACTAGCGGGGGGGGGCAGACGCAGTATTTT. Amino acids: CASSVTSGGGQTQYF.

The rearrangement uses TRBV27 and TRBJ2-2; TRBD2 is a possible D gene (6 bases). This CDR3 region has 14 residues. Germline V CDR1 and CDR2: MNHEY, SMNVEV (reference sequence). Trimming left V 8 bases short and J 5 bases short, with 15 bases between. CDR3 amino acids: CASGARGETGELFF. As DNA, the CDR3 is TGTGCCAGCGGAGCGCGGGGTGAAACCGGGGAGCTGTTTTTT.

Ten or more counts support this clone. The V gene is TRBV5-5, the J gene TRBJ2-7, with a possible D match to TRBD1 (6 bases). This CDR3 has 14 residues. Deletions cut 2 bases from V and 2 bases from J, with 11 bases between. The V gene's germline CDR1 is SGHKS and CDR2 YYEKEE (reference sequence). CDR3 nucleotides: TGTGCCAGCAGCTTCGTACAGGGTACCTACGAGCAGTACTTC. This sequence encodes CASSFVQGTYEQYF.

This clone was recorded at least ten times. The chain is built from TRBV5-6 and TRBJ2-7, with TRBD2 matching over 11 bases. V shed 0 bases and J 4 bases; nucleotides not matched to a gene: 0. The germline gives CDR1 SGHDT, CDR2 YYEEEE. The CDR3 has 14 amino acids. The DNA of the CDR3 is TGTGCCAGCAGCTTGGCTAGCGGGGGGTACGAGCAGTACTTC. This encodes CASSLASGGYEQYF.

This chain links TRBV7-2 with TRBJ2-7; possible D gene TRBD1, 5 bases. This CDR3 is 14 amino acids long. Per the germline V gene, CDR1 is SGHTA and CDR2 is FQGNSA. V was trimmed by 1 base and J by 3 bases, leaving 10 bases between them. CDR3 sequence reads: CASSLEAGNYEQYF. The CDR3 DNA is TGTGCCAGCAGCTTAGAGGCAGGGAACTACGAGCAGTACTTC.

This clone has ten or more counts. The chain couples TRBV5-4 to TRBJ2-1, with 9 bases aligning to TRBD2. Germline V gene lookup returns CDR1 SGHNT and CDR2 YYREEE (reference sequence). CDR3 length: 16 residues. With 2 bases clipped from V and 9 bases from J, the junction kept 12 bases outside the gene matches. The CDR3, as DNA: TGTGCCAGCAGCTTAGGGGTGGCGGGGGGGCGTCGTGAGCAGTTCTTC. Its protein product is CASSLGVAGGRREQFF.

This clone was counted at least ten times. The chain carries TRBV6-4 and TRBJ2-1; the D gene is possibly TRBD2 (6 bases). Germline lookup yields CDR1 MRHNA and CDR2 SNTAGT. The CDR3 is 13 residues long. V was cut by 8 bases and J by 8 bases, with 16 bases left in between. In nucleotides, the CDR3 is TGTGCCAGCGCCCCCCGACGGGGGTATGAGCAGTTCTTC. As protein: CASAPRRGYEQFF.

This clone occurred many times. This chain links TRBV12-5 with TRBJ2-7; D is possibly TRBD1 (6 bases). The V end lost 6 bases, the J end lost 3 bases, and 9 bases lay between the germline ends. The CDR3 is 12 amino acids. CDR1 and CDR2 from the germline V gene are LGHNT and FRNRAP. The CDR3 DNA sequence: TGTGCTAGTGGGCCAGGGGTCTACGAGCAGTACTTC. It specifies CASGPGVYEQYF.

At least ten counts were recorded for this clone. The chain recombines TRBV12-3 or TRBV12-4 with TRBJ1-1; D gene ambiguous. The length of the CDR3 is 14 residues. V was shortened by 3 bases and J by 2 bases, with 10 bases between the two germline ends. CDR3 protein: CASSLRSFNTEAFF. Written as DNA, the CDR3 is TGTGCCAGCAGTTTGAGGTCTTTTAACACTGAAGCTTTCTTT.

This clone was observed many times. This chain joins TRBV7-9 and TRBJ1-6, with TRBD1 matching 10 bases. The CDR3 covers 17 residues. J lost 0 bases, V lost 5 bases, and 4 bases had no gene match. The germline gives CDR1 SEHNR, CDR2 FQNEAQ (reference sequence). CDR3 DNA: TGTGCCAGCAGCCGAGGACAGGGGGGCTCCTATAATTCACCCCTCCACTTT. Translated: CASSRGQGGSYNSPLHF. Drawing the rest from reference TRBV7-9 and TRBJ1-6, the complete variable domain is DTGVSQNPRHKITKRGQNVTFRCDPISEHNRLYWYRQTLGQGPEFLTYFQNEAQLEKSRLLSDRFSAERPKGSFSTLEIQRTEQGDSAMYLCASSRGQGGSYNSPLHFGNGTRLTVT.

The V call is TRBV6-4, the J call TRBJ2-3; D not resolved. V was pared by 5 bases and J by 2 bases, with 8 bases between. This CDR3 is built from 13 residues. From germline, CDR1 is MRHNA and CDR2 SNTAGT. The CDR3: CASSREITDTQYF. CDR3 DNA sequence: TGTGCCAGCAGTCGCGAGATCACAGATACGCAGTATTTT.

This clone was counted ten times or more. The chain is built from TRBV19 and TRBJ1-5; 9 nucleotides align to TRBD1. The CDR3 is 15 amino acids. Per germline, CDR1 LNHDA and CDR2 SQIVND (reference sequence). The ends lost 5 bases at V and 1 base at J; junction bases unmatched: 3. CDR3: CASSETGGSNQPQHF. In nucleotides, the CDR3 is TGTGCCAGTAGTGAGACAGGGGGAAGCAATCAGCCCCAGCATTTT.